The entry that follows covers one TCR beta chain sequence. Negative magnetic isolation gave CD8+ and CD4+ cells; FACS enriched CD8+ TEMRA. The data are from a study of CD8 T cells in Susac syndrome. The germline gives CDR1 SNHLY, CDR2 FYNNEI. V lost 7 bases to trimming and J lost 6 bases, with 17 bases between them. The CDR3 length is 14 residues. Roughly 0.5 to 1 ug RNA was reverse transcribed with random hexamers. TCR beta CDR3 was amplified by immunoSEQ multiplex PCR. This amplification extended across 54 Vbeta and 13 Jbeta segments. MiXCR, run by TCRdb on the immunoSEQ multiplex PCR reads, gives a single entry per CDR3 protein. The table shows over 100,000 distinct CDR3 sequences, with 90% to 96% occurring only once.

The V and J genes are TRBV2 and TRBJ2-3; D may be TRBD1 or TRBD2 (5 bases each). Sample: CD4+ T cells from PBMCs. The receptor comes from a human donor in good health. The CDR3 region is CASTGTAPVDTQYF. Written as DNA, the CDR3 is TGTGCCAGCACGGGGACGGCCCCGGTCGATACGCAGTATTTT.